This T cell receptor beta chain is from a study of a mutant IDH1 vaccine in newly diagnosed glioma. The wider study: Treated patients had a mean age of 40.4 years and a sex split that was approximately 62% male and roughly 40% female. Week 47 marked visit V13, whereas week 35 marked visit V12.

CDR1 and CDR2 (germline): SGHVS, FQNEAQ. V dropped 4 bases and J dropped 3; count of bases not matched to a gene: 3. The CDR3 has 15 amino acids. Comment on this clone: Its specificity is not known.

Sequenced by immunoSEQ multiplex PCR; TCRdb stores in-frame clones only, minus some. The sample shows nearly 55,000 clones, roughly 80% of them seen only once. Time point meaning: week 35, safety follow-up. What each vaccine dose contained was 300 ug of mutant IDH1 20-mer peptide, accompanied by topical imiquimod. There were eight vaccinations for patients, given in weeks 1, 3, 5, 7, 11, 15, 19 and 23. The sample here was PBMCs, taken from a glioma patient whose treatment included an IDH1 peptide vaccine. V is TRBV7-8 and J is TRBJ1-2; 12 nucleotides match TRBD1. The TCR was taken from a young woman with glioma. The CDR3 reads CASSSGTGGDYGYTF. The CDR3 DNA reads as TGTGCCAGCAGCTCCGGGACAGGGGGCGACTATGGCTACACCTTC. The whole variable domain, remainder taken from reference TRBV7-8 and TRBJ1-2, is GAGVSQSPRYKVAKRGQDVALRCDPISGHVSLFWYQQALGQGPEFLTYFQNEAQLDKSGLPSDRFFAERPEGSVSTLKIQRTQQEDSAVYLCASSSGTGGDYGYTFGSGTRLTVV.